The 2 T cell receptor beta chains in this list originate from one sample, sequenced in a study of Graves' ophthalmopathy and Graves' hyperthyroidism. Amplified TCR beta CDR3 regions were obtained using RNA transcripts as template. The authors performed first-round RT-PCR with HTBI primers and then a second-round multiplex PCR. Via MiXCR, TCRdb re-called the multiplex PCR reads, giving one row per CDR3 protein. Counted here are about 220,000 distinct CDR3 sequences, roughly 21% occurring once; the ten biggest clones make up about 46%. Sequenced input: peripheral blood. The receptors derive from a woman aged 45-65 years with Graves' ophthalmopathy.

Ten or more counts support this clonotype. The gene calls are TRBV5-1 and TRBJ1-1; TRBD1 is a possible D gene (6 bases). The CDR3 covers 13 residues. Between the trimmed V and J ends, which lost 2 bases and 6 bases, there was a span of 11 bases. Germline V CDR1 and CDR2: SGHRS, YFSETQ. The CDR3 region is CASSLGDTAEAFF. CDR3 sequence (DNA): TGCGCCAGCAGCTTAGGGGACACCGCTGAAGCTTTCTTT.

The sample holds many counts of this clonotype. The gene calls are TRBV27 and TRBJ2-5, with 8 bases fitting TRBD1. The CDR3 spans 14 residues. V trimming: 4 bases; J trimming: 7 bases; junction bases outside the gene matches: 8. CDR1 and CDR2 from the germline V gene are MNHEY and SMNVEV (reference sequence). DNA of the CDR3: TGTGCCAGCAGTTCACAGGGACAGGCGGGGACCCAGTACTTC. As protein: CASSSQGQAGTQYF.